This is a list of T cell receptor beta chains from one sample in a study of cytomegalovirus exposure and HLA in healthy donors. The data were produced by immunoSEQ multiplex PCR, yet TCRdb's version contains in-frame clones alone and is incomplete. The profile shows under 200,000 clones, roughly 96% of them singletons. The sequencing sample was made of PBMCs. These receptors were obtained from a woman aged 18-30 years in good health and CMV-seronegative. Each CDR3 is given without its conserved first and last residue.

j_call v_call cdr3_aa
TRBJ1-2 TRBV5-1 ASSLTGDTYGYT
TRBJ1-5 TRBV7-2 ASSRGTGKSQPQH
TRBJ1-3 TRBV19 ASRTIAVGRGNTIY
TRBJ1-1 TRBV12-5 ASGLRGNTEAF
TRBJ1-2 TRBV27 ASSWGQRGGYT
TRBJ1-6 TRBV27 ASSRVGEGNSPLH
TRBJ2-7 TRBV6-5 ASSYSKRVYEQY
TRBJ2-3 TRBV7-2 ASSPLAGGSTDTQY
TRBJ2-7 TRBV25-1 ASSYPGPRGEQY
TRBJ1-6 TRBV7-9 ASSLGQGDLNSPLH